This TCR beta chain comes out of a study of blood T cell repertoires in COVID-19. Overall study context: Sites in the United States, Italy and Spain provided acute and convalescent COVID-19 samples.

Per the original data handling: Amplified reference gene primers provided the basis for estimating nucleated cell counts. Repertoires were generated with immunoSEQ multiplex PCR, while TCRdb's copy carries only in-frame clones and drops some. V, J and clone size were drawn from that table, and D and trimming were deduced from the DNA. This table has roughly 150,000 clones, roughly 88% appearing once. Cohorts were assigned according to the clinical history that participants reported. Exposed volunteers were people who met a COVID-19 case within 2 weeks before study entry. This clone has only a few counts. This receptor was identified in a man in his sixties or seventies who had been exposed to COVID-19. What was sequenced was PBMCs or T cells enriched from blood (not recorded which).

The CDR3 bases are TGTGCCAGCAGTTGGATATTGACAGAGAGCAATCAGCCCCAGCATTTT. This gives the protein CASSWILTESNQPQHF. The chain links TRBV6-2 or TRBV6-3 to TRBJ1-5; D perhaps matches TRBD1 (5 bases). Trimming removed 4 bases from V and 1 base from J, with 14 bases in between. The length of the CDR3 is 16 residues. The V gene's germline CDR1 is MNHEY and CDR2 SVGEGT.